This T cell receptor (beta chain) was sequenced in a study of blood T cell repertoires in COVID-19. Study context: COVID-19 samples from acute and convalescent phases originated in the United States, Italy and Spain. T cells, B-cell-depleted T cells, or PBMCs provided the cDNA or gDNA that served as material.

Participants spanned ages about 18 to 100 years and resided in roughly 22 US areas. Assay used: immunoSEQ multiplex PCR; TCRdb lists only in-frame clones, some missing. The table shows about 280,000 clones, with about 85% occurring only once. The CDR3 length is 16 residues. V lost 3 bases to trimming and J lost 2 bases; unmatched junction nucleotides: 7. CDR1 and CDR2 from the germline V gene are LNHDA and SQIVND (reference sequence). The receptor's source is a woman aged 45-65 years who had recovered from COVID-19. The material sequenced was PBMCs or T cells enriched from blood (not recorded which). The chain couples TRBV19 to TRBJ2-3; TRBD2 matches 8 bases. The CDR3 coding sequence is TGTGCCAGTAGTATGGGCGGGGGGCTTTTCACAGATACGCAGTATTTT. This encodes CASSMGGGLFTDTQYF.